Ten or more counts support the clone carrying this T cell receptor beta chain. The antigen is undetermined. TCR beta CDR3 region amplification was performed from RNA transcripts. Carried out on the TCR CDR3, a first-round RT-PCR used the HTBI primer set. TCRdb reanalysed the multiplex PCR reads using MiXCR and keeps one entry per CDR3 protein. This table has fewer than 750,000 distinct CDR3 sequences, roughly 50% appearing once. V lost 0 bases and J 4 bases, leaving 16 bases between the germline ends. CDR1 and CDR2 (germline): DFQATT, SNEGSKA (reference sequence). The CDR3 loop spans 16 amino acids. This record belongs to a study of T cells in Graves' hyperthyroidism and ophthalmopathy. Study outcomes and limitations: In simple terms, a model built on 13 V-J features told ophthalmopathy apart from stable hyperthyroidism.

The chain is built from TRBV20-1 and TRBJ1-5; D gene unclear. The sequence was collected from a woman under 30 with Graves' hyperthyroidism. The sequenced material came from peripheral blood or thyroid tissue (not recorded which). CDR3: CSARDYGGGRNQPQHF. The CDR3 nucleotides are TGCAGTGCTAGAGATTATGGAGGTGGGCGGAATCAGCCCCAGCATTTT.